This T cell receptor (beta chain) was obtained from a study of blood T cell repertoires in COVID-19 (dated by TCRdb to the early 2020s). Concerning the study at large: Samples from collaborators originated in the United States, Italy and Spain and spanned both the acute and convalescent phases of COVID-19. The prospective study material was composed of cDNA or gDNA derived from T cells, B-cell-depleted T cells, or PBMCs. Subjects who had been exposed to COVID-19, were actively infected with it, or had recovered from it provided the deeply sampled blood TCRbeta repertoires that made up the dataset. The repertoires were released in a freely available public database intended as a resource for research on the immune response to SARS-CoV-2. The samples were drawn from the first 160 participants of the ongoing ImmuneRACE study and from 1,200 or so subjects provided by 6 global collaborators. Sample metadata almost always included a de-identified subject ID, COVID-19 status, age in years and sex. HLA class I and class II types, where available, came from metadata supplied by the sample provider rather than from assay-based typing. Overall study results and their limits: The quantity of clinical and demographic metadata differed by source and by participant and was supplied without curation.

TCRbeta CDR3 regions were amplified from genomic DNA using the immunoSEQ Assay, a bias-controlled multiplex PCR. As for the original processing: Within the assay, amplification of reference gene primers was used to estimate how many nucleated cells each sample contained. To quantify the absolute abundance of each unique TCRbeta CDR3 rearrangement, sequence reads were collapsed and filtered. Productive Simpson clonality was computed per sample as the square root of Simpson's diversity index over productive rearrangements. Here the immuneACCESS table is served through TCRdb, limited to in-frame sequences with V and J called. Missing clones are a known gap in these copies; in checked studies unresolved V genes cover under half, and the rest lacks a known reason. D and trimming were read from the DNA, whereas the V and J calls and clone size are those reported in that table. Recorded for this sample are about 150,000 clones; roughly nine tenths of them occurred a single time. The ten largest clones take up 10% to 15% of the sample.

The CDR3 numbers 16 residues from cysteine through phenylalanine. The retained sequence is limited to the CDR3, 48 bases, with the frame set at the first base. Sequences KGHSH (CDR1) and LQKENI (CDR2) are obtained from the germline V gene. Between the V and J ends, shortened by 2 bases and 5 bases respectively, the junction contains 16 bases. At one collaborating source in Seattle, patients were enrolled during active infection and were followed longitudinally through the course of disease. Collaborating institutions collected whole blood in K2EDTA tubes following their own protocols. For TCRbeta analysis, collaborator samples were shipped as frozen whole blood, as isolated PBMCs, or as DNA extracted from either sample type. Comments on this clone: Its antigen target is currently unknown. Per-base qualities were not stored, and no clone one base away is much larger.

The receptor comes from a man aged 18 to 30 with COVID-19, enrolled during active disease. Recombination joined TRBV18 with TRBJ2-1, and the D gene may be TRBD2, 6 bases matching. Source material: peripheral blood. The CDR3 protein is CASSPERRLDNNEQFF. The DNA sequence is given as TGTGCCAGCTCACCAGAGCGAAGACTAGACAACAATGAGCAGTTCTTC. The full variable domain, with segments outside the CDR3 supplied by the reference TRBV18 and TRBJ2-1 proteins, appears as NAGVMQNPRHLVRRRGQEARLRCSPMKGHSHVYWYRQLPEEGLKFMVYLQKENIIDESGMPKERFSAEFPKEGPSILRIQQVVRGDSAAYFCASSPERRLDNNEQFFGPGTRLTVL.